These 23 T cell receptor beta chains came from one sample sequenced in a study of cytomegalovirus exposure and HLA in healthy donors. Primers included in the PCR were 60 Vbeta and 13 Jbeta primers. Generated by immunoSEQ multiplex PCR, the TCRdb table keeps only in-frame clones and is missing some. The top ten clones hold under 7.5% of a sample with 130,000 to 150,000 clones, around three quarters of them seen once. Sequencing input: PBMCs. The receptor set was obtained from a man in his forties in good health and CMV-seropositive.

In its sample, this clone was seen a few times. The genes are TRBV7-2 and TRBJ1-1; unclear D gene. CDR1 SGHTA and CDR2 FQGNSA come from the germline V gene. This CDR3 has 14 residues. Deletions cut 1 base from V and 4 bases from J, with 10 bases between. The CDR3 region has the DNA TGTGCCAGCAGCTTAGTACCAGGAGGCACTGAAGCTTTCTTT. Protein: CASSLVPGGTEAFF.

This clone was seen more than once but under ten times. The V and J genes are TRBV19 and TRBJ2-7; TRBD2 matches 8 bases. V shed 4 bases and J 0 bases; nucleotides not matched to a gene: 5. Germline assignment: CDR1 LNHDA and CDR2 SQIVND (reference sequence). The CDR3 loop spans 15 amino acids. The CDR3 nucleotides read TGTGCCAGTAGTACCGGGGGGGGCGCCTCCTACGAGCAGTACTTC. It is translated as CASSTGGGASYEQYF. Looking up the rest from reference TRBV19 and TRBJ2-7 gives the full variable domain: DGGITQSPKYLFRKEGQNVTLSCEQNLNHDAMYWYRQDPGQGLRLIYYSQIVNDFQKGDIAEGYSVSREKKESFPLTVTSAQKNPTAFYLCASSTGGGASYEQYFGPGTRLTVT.

This clone was detected only once. The chain has TRBV29-1 and TRBJ1-1, with TRBD1 matching 9 bases. Germline-derived CDR1 and CDR2 are SQVTM and ANQGSEA. The CDR3 loop spans 21 amino acids. The V and J ends lost 4 bases and 6 bases, in that order; junction bases with no gene match: 30. The DNA of the CDR3 is TGCAGCGTTGTAGGTCTTACCGGGACAGGGTCCGGCCCAGGGCCCATGGCTGAAGCTTTCTTT. The encoded protein is CSVVGLTGTGSGPGPMAEAFF.

This clone was recorded a few times. V is TRBV19 and J is TRBJ1-1, with D possibly TRBD1 on 5 matching bases. Germline assignment: CDR1 LNHDA and CDR2 SQIVND (reference sequence). The CDR3 sequence is 13 residues long. Trimming took 8 bases from V and 7 from J, leaving 17 bases between them. CDR3 in amino acids: CASRGLVRDEAFF. The CDR3 coding sequence is TGTGCCAGTCGGGGGTTGGTTCGGGATGAAGCTTTCTTT.

V is TRBV10-2 and J is TRBJ1-5; TRBD1 is a possible D gene (6 bases). Germline lookup yields CDR1 WSHSY and CDR2 SAAADI. The CDR3 extends over 14 amino acids. The germline V and J ends were trimmed by 8 bases and 3 bases, with 14 bases remaining between them. The CDR3 region is CASSDRTDNQPQHF. The CDR3, as DNA: TGCGCCAGCTCCGACAGGACGGACAATCAGCCCCAGCATTTT.

This clone was detected only a few times. The CDR3 DNA follows: TGCGCCAGCAGCTTGGACAGGTCTAGCACAGATACGCAGTATTTT. Translated, it gives CASSLDRSSTDTQYF. The chain combines TRBV5-1 with TRBJ2-3; TRBD1 might be the D (5 bases). The V gene's germline CDR1 is SGHRS and CDR2 YFSETQ. The CDR3 loop spans 15 amino acids. The ends were cut back, 0 bases at V and 0 bases at J, with 8 bases in the middle. The full variable domain, completed using reference TRBV5-1 and TRBJ2-3, is KAGVTQTPRYLIKTRGQQVTLSCSPISGHRSVSWYQQTPGQGLQFLFEYFSETQRNKGNFPGRFSGRQFSNSRSEMNVSTLELGDSALYLCASSLDRSSTDTQYFGPGTRLTVL.

The chain links TRBV7-9 to TRBJ1-4; no definite D call. The germline V gene has CDR1 SEHNR and CDR2 FQNEAQ (reference sequence). The CDR3 runs 14 residues. Trimming took off 6 bases at V and 2 bases at J, with 10 bases between the two ends. The CDR3 region has the DNA TGTGCCAGCAGGGAGGGCCTTACTAATGAAAAACTGTTTTTT. It specifies CASREGLTNEKLFF. Variable domain in full (rest from reference TRBV7-9 and TRBJ1-4): DTGVSQNPRHKITKRGQNVTFRCDPISEHNRLYWYRQTLGQGPEFLTYFQNEAQLEKSRLLSDRFSAERPKGSFSTLEIQRTEQGDSAMYLCASREGLTNEKLFFGSGTQLSVL.

The chain is built from TRBV15 and TRBJ2-1; D not certain. The germline V and J ends were trimmed by 1 base and 0 bases, with 7 bases remaining between them. Germline V gene sequence: CDR1 LNHNV, CDR2 YYDKDF (reference sequence). The CDR3 is 15 residues long. The CDR3 is CATSRAVSSYNEQFF. The CDR3 coding sequence is TGTGCCACCAGCAGAGCCGTTAGCTCCTACAATGAGCAGTTCTTC.

The chain links TRBV6-1 to TRBJ1-2, with 7 bases aligning to TRBD1. Germline-derived CDR1 and CDR2 are MNHNS and SASEGT. The CDR3 has 14 amino acids. Germline trimming cut 6 bases from V and 0 bases from J; bases unmatched to any gene: 4. This CDR3 reads CASSGDSANYGYTF. The CDR3 DNA reads as TGTGCCAGCAGCGGGGACAGCGCTAACTATGGCTACACCTTC.

The V and J genes are TRBV18 and TRBJ2-3, with TRBD2 identical over 8 bases. CDR1 and CDR2 from the germline V gene are KGHSH and LQKENI. This CDR3 has 17 residues. Germline trimming cut 1 base from V and 0 bases from J; bases unmatched to any gene: 6. This CDR3 reads CASSPQASGSSTDTQYF. CDR3 in DNA: TGTGCCAGCTCACCACAGGCTAGCGGGTCTAGCACAGATACGCAGTATTTT.

This clone has only a few counts. This chain uses TRBV27 with TRBJ1-2, with a possible D match to TRBD1 (5 bases). Germline V gene lookup returns CDR1 MNHEY and CDR2 SMNVEV (reference sequence). The CDR3 consists of 13 residues. The ends were cut back, 4 bases at V and 6 bases at J, with 12 bases in the middle. CDR3 amino acids: CASSSEIRDGYTF. The CDR3 DNA is TGTGCCAGCAGTTCGGAAATCAGGGATGGCTACACCTTC.

This chain uses TRBV15 with TRBJ1-5; 10 bases agree with TRBD1. V shed 3 bases, J shed 6 bases, and the junction held 5 bases outside the gene matches. Germline V gene sequence: CDR1 LNHNV, CDR2 YYDKDF (reference sequence). The CDR3 length is 15 residues. Written as DNA, the CDR3 is TGTGCCACCAGCAGGGGGACAGGGGAAGGTCAGCCCCAGCATTTT. Amino acids: CATSRGTGEGQPQHF.

In this sample, this clone turned up once. This chain links TRBV6-5 with TRBJ2-1; D uncertain. The V gene lost 2 bases and the J gene lost 4 bases, with 12 bases spanning the gap. The CDR3 is 15 amino acids. CDR1 and CDR2 from the germline V gene are MNHEY and SVGAGI. The CDR3 region is CASSYGRLAYNEQFF. The CDR3 DNA sequence: TGTGCCAGCAGTTACGGGCGTTTGGCTTACAATGAGCAGTTCTTC.

This clone was observed once. The germline gene is not matched at one end of the junction; a read error may be the cause. The chain couples TRBV2 to TRBJ2-7, with D tentatively TRBD1 (5 bases). Germline lookup yields CDR1 SNHLY and CDR2 FYNNEI. The CDR3 runs 12 residues. The CDR3 reads CASTRQRHKEDF. DNA of the CDR3: TGTGCCAGCACTCGACAGAGACATAAAGAGGACTTC.

The chain links TRBV2 to TRBJ1-5, with D perhaps TRBD1 (5 bases). CDR3 length: 15 residues. From germline, CDR1 is SNHLY and CDR2 FYNNEI. Trimming removed 6 bases from V and 2 bases from J, with 14 bases in between. Here the CDR3 DNA reads TGTGCCAGCAGCCCGGTCAGGGCCGGCAATCAGCCCCAGCATTTT. Translating it yields CASSPVRAGNQPQHF.

V and J are TRBV7-9 and TRBJ2-4; possible D gene TRBD2, 5 bases. This CDR3 is 16 amino acids long. Germline V gene data show CDR1 as SEHNR and CDR2 as FQNEAQ (reference sequence). V shed 2 bases and J shed 7 bases, with 18 bases lying between them. For the CDR3, the DNA is TGTGCCAGCAGCTTATTAGATGGTCTCACGGGGAACATTCAGTACTTC. It yields the protein CASSLLDGLTGNIQYF.

This chain uses TRBV4-3 with TRBJ2-7; 9 nucleotides match TRBD2. CDR1 and CDR2 (germline): LGHNA, YSLEER. V lost 0 bases, J lost 4 bases, and 13 bases stayed unmatched. The CDR3 sequence is 18 residues long. The CDR3 spells CASSQDMGLAGNQYEQYF. In DNA, the CDR3 is TGCGCCAGCAGCCAAGATATGGGGCTAGCGGGGAACCAATACGAGCAGTACTTC.

The rearrangement links TRBV6-4 to TRBJ2-7; D might be TRBD2 (5 bases). Trimming took 5 bases from V and 4 from J, leaving 12 bases between them. Germline lookup yields CDR1 MRHNA and CDR2 SNTAGT. This CDR3 is built from 13 residues. CDR3 in DNA: TGTGCCAGCAGTCTTCCAGCGGCTTACGAGCAGTACTTC. Translated: CASSLPAAYEQYF.

As for this clone: The same CDR3 also results from other DNA sequences found in this sample. The chain is built from TRBV5-1 and TRBJ1-2, with TRBD1 identical over 10 bases. J gave up 7 bases and V 0 bases, and 6 bases lay outside the gene matches. Per the germline V gene, CDR1 is SGHRS and CDR2 is YFSETQ. The CDR3 spans 15 residues. CDR3 DNA sequence: TGCGCCAGCAGCTTGGTCGCCGGGACAGGGGCTGGCTACACCTTC. This sequence encodes CASSLVAGTGAGYTF.

This clone showed up just a few times. The chain carries TRBV5-6 and TRBJ1-5; possibly TRBD1 for D (6 bases). CDR3 size: 15 residues. V gave up 2 bases and J gave up 2 bases, with 11 bases separating them. From germline, CDR1 is SGHDT and CDR2 YYEEEE. In DNA form, the CDR3 reads TGTGCCAGCAGCTTCAGGGGTTCGGGCAATCAGCCCCAGCATTTT. Protein sequence: CASSFRGSGNQPQHF.

The V gene is TRBV5-1, the J gene TRBJ2-7; TRBD2 matches at 7 bases. CDR1 is SGHRS, CDR2 YFSETQ, per germline. This CDR3 contains 16 residues. Unmatched junction bases numbered 7, after V lost 1 base and J lost 0 bases. The CDR3 bases are TGCGCCAGCAGCTTGAGACTAGCATCCTTCTCCTACGAGCAGTACTTC. Translation: CASSLRLASFSYEQYF. Full variable domain (rest looked up from reference TRBV5-1 and TRBJ2-7): KAGVTQTPRYLIKTRGQQVTLSCSPISGHRSVSWYQQTPGQGLQFLFEYFSETQRNKGNFPGRFSGRQFSNSRSEMNVSTLELGDSALYLCASSLRLASFSYEQYFGPGTRLTVT.

There are a few counts of this clone. V and J are TRBV29-1 and TRBJ1-1; perhaps TRBD1 as D (5 bases). Germline loops: CDR1 SQVTM, CDR2 ANQGSEA. The CDR3 has 14 residues. Trimming pared 3 bases from V and 4 bases from J, leaving 15 bases between. The CDR3 nucleotides read TGCAGCGTTGACCTACCTCGGGGGGGCACTGAAGCTTTCTTT. Translated, it gives CSVDLPRGGTEAFF.

The chain combines TRBV6-1 with TRBJ1-1; D is perhaps TRBD1 (6 bases). Germline V lookup: CDR1 MNHNS, CDR2 SASEGT. Trimming took 8 bases from V and 4 from J, leaving 17 bases between them. The CDR3 totals 14 residues. The CDR3 protein is CASPKPGGGTEAFF. The DNA for the CDR3 is TGTGCCAGCCCTAAGCCGGGGGGCGGCACTGAAGCTTTCTTT.